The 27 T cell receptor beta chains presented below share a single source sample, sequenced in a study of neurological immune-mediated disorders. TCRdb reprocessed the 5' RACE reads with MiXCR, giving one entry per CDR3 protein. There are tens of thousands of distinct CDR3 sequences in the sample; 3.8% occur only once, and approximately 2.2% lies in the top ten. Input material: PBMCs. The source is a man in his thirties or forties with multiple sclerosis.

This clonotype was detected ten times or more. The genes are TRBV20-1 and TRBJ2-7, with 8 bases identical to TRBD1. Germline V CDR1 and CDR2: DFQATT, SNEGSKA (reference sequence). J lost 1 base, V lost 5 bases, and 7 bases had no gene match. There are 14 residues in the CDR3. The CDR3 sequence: CSADDRGRSYEQYF. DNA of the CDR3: TGCAGTGCTGACGACAGGGGCAGGTCCTACGAGCAGTACTTC.

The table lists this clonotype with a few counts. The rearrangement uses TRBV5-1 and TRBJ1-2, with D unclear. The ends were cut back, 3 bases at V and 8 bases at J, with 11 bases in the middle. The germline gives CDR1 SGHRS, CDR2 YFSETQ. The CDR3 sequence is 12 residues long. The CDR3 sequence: CASSYRTSGYTF. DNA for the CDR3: TGCGCCAGCAGCTACCGGACTTCCGGCTACACCTTC. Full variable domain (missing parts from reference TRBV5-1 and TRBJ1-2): KAGVTQTPRYLIKTRGQQVTLSCSPISGHRSVSWYQQTPGQGLQFLFEYFSETQRNKGNFPGRFSGRQFSNSRSEMNVSTLELGDSALYLCASSYRTSGYTFGSGTRLTVV.

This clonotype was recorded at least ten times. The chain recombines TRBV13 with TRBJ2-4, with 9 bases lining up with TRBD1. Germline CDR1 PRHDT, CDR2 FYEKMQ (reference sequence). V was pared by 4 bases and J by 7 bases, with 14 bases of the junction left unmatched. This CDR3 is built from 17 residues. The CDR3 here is CASSSSSGTGIFNIQYF. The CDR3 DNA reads TGTGCCAGCAGCTCCTCCTCCGGGACAGGGATATTCAACATTCAGTACTTC.

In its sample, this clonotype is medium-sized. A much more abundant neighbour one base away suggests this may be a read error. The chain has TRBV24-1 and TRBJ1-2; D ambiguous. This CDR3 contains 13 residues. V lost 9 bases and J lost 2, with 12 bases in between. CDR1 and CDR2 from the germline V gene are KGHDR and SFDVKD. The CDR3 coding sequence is TGTGCCACCTCGGGAAAGGAGAACTATGGCTACACCTTC. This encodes CATSGKENYGYTF.

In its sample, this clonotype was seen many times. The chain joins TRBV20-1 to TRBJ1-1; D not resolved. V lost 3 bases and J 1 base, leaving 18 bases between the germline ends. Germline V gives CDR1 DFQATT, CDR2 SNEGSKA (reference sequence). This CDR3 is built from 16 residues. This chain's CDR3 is CSARSTEGGRNTEAFF. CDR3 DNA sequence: TGCAGTGCTAGGTCTACAGAGGGCGGCAGGAACACTGAAGCTTTCTTT.

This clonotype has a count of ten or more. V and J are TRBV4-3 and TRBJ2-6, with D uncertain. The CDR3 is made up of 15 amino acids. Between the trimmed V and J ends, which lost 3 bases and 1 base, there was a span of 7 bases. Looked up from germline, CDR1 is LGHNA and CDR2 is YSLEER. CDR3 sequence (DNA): TGCGCCAGCAGCCAGGCCCCTTCTGGGGCCAACGTCCTGACTTTC. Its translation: CASSQAPSGANVLTF.

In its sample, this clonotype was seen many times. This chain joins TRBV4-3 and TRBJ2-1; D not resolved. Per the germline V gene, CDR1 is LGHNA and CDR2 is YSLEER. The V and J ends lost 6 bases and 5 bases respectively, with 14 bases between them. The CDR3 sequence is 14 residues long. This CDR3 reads CASSQVDADNEQFF. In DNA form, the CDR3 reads TGCGCCAGCAGTCAGGTGGACGCGGACAATGAGCAGTTCTTC.

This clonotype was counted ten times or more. The DNA of the CDR3 is TGCGCCAGCAGCTTGGCCCAATTCCCGGGAAGTCCTAACGAGCAGTACTTC. It translates to CASSLAQFPGSPNEQYF. The chain recombines TRBV5-1 with TRBJ2-7; D may be TRBD2 (5 bases). V dropped 0 bases and J dropped 5 bases, with 21 bases sitting between them. CDR1 and CDR2 (germline): SGHRS, YFSETQ. The CDR3 loop spans 17 amino acids.

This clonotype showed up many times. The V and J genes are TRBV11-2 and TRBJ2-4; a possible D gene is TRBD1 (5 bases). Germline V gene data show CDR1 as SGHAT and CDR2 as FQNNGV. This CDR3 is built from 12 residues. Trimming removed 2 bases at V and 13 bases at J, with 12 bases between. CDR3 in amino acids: CASSLKGQLQYF. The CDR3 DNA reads TGTGCCAGCAGCTTAAAGGGGCAGCTACAGTACTTC.

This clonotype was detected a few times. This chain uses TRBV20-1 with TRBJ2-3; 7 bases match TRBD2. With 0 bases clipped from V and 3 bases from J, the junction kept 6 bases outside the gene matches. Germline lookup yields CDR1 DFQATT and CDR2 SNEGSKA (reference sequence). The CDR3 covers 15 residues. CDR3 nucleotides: TGCAGTGCTAGAGATTTCGGGACTACAACAGATACGCAGTATTTT. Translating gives CSARDFGTTTDTQYF.

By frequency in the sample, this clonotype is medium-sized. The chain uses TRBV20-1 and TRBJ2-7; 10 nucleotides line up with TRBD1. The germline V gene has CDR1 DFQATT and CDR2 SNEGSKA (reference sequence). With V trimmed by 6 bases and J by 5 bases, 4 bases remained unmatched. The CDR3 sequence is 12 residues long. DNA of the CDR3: TGCAGTGCCCTCGGACAGGGGGACGAGCAGTACTTC. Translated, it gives CSALGQGDEQYF.

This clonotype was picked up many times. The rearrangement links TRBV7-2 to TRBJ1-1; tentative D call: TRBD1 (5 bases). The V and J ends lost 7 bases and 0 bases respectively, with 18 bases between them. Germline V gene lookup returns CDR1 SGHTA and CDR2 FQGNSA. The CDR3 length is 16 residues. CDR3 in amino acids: CASTPGGGRLNTEAFF. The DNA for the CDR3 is TGTGCCAGCACCCCGGGGGGGGGACGGCTGAACACTGAAGCTTTCTTT.

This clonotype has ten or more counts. As DNA, the CDR3 is TGTGCCACCAGCAGAGATCTAGGGACAGGAGAATCCTACGAGCAGTACTTC. Amino acids: CATSRDLGTGESYEQYF. V is TRBV15 and J is TRBJ2-7; TRBD1 matches 8 bases. J lost 1 base, V lost 0 bases, and 8 bases had no gene match. The CDR3 extends over 17 amino acids. The germline gives CDR1 LNHNV, CDR2 YYDKDF (reference sequence).

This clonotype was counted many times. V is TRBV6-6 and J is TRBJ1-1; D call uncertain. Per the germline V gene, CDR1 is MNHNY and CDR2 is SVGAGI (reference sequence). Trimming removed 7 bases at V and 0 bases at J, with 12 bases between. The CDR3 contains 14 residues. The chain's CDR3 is CASTRPGMNTEAFF. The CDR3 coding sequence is TGTGCCAGCACCAGGCCCGGGATGAACACTGAAGCTTTCTTT.

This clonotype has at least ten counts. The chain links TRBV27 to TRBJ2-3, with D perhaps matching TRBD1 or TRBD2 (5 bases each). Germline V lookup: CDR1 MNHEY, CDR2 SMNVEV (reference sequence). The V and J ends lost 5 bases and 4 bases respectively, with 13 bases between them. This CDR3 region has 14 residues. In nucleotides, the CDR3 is TGTGCCAGCAGTCTCCTCGGGGCACCAGATACGCAGTATTTT. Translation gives CASSLLGAPDTQYF.

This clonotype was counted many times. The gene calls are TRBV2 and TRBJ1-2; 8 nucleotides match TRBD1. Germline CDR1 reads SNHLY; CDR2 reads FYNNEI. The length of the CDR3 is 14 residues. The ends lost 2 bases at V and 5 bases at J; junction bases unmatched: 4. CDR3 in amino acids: CASSEQGAGYGYTF. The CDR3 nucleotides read TGTGCCAGCAGTGAACAGGGGGCTGGGTATGGCTACACCTTC. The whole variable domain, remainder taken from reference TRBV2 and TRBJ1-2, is EPEVTQTPSHQVTQMGQEVILRCVPISNHLYFYWYRQILGQKVEFLVSFYNNEISEKSEIFDDQFSVERPDGSNFTLKIRSTKLEDSAMYFCASSEQGAGYGYTFGSGTRLTVV.

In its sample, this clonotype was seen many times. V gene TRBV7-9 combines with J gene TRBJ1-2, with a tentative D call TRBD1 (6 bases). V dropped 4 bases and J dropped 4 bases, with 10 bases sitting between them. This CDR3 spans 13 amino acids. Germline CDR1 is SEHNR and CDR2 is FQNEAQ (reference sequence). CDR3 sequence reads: CASSSRTVYGYTF. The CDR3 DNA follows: TGTGCCAGCAGCTCACGGACAGTCTATGGCTACACCTTC.

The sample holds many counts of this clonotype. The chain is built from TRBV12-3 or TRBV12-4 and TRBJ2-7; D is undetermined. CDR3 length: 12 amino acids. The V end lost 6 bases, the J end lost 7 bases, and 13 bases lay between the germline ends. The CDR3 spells CASSLSWAEQYF. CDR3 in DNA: TGTGCCAGCAGCCTATCGTGGGCGGAGCAGTACTTC.

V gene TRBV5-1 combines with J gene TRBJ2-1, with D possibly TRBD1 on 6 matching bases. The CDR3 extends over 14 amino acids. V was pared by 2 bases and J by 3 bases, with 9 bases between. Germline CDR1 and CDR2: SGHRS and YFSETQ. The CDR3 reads CASSLADSYNEQFF. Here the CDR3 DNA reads TGCGCCAGCAGCTTAGCGGACAGCTACAATGAGCAGTTCTTC. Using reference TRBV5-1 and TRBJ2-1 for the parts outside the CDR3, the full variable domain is KAGVTQTPRYLIKTRGQQVTLSCSPISGHRSVSWYQQTPGQGLQFLFEYFSETQRNKGNFPGRFSGRQFSNSRSEMNVSTLELGDSALYLCASSLADSYNEQFFGPGTRLTVL.

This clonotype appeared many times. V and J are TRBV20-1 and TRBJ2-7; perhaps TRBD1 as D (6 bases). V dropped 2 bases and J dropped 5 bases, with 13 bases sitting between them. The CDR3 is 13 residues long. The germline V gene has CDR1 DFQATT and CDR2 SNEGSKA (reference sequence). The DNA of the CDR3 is TGCAGTGCTAGATCAGGGGACATCGACGAGCAGTACTTC. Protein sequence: CSARSGDIDEQYF.

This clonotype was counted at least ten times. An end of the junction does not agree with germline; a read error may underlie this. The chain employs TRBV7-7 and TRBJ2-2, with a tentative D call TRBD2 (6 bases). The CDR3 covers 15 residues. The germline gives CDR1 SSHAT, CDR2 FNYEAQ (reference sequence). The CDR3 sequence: CASSRMTSDTGELFF. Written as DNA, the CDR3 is TGTGCTAGCAGCCGTATGACTAGTGACACCGGGGAGCTGTTTTTT.

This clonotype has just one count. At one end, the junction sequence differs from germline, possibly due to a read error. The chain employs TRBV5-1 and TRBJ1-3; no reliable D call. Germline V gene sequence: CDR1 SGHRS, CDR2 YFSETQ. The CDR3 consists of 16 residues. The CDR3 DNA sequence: TGCGCCATCAGCTTGGCCACGCAGACTACTGGAAACACCATATATTTT. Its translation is CAISLATQTTGNTIYF.

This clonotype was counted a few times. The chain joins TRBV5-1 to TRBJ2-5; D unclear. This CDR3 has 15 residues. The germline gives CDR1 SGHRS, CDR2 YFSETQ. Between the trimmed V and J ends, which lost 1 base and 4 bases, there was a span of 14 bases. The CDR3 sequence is CASSLSDPVRETQYF. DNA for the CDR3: TGCGCCAGCAGCTTGTCTGATCCGGTACGAGAGACCCAGTACTTC. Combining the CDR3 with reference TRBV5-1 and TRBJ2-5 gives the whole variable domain KAGVTQTPRYLIKTRGQQVTLSCSPISGHRSVSWYQQTPGQGLQFLFEYFSETQRNKGNFPGRFSGRQFSNSRSEMNVSTLELGDSALYLCASSLSDPVRETQYFGPGTRLLVL.

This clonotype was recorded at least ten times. CDR3 amino acids: CASSPGQPRPQHF. CDR3 bases: TGTGCCAGCAGCCCGGGACAGCCTCGACCCCAGCATTTT. This chain links TRBV7-2 with TRBJ1-5; 7 bases map to TRBD1. CDR3 length equals 13 residues. J was trimmed by 10 bases and V by 5 bases; bases with no gene match: 8. The V gene's germline CDR1 is SGHTA and CDR2 FQGNSA.

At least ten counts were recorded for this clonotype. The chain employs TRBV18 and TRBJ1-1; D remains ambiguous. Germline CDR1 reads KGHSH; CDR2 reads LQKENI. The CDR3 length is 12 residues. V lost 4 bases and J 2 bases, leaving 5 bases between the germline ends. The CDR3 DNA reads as TGTGCCAGCTCACTAGACAACACTGAAGCTTTCTTT. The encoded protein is CASSLDNTEAFF. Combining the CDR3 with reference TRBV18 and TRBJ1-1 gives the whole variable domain NAGVMQNPRHLVRRRGQEARLRCSPMKGHSHVYWYRQLPEEGLKFMVYLQKENIIDESGMPKERFSAEFPKEGPSILRIQQVVRGDSAAYFCASSLDNTEAFFGQGTRLTVV.

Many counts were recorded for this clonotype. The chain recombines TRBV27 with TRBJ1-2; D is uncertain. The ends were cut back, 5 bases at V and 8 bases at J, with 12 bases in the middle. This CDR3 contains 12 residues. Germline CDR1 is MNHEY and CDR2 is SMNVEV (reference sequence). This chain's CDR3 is CASSPPRGGYTF. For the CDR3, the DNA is TGTGCCAGCAGTCCCCCCCGAGGGGGCTACACCTTC.

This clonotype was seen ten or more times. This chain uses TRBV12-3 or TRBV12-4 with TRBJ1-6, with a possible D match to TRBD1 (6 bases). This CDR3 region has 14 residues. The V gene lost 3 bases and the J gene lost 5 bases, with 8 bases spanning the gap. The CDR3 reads CASSLHRDNSPLHF. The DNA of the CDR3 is TGTGCCAGCAGTTTGCACAGGGATAATTCACCCCTCCACTTT.